The next 18 T cell receptor beta chains were all read from a single sample in a study of blood T cell repertoires in COVID-19 (dated by TCRdb to the early 2020s). Library preparation was by the immunoSEQ multiplex PCR assay. TCRdb stores this immuneACCESS table with in-frame sequences only. Part of the clones is absent; in the studies checked, under half of the shortfall reflects unresolved V genes, and no reason is known for the rest. For this sample the table gives around 240,000 clones, of which around 88% were detected only once. 2% to 2.5% of the sample is taken by the ten largest. Material: PBMCs or T cells enriched from blood (not recorded which). The receptors here all came from a woman in her forties or fifties who had recovered from COVID-19.

This clone has just one count. V gene TRBV5-1 combines with J gene TRBJ2-7; unclear D gene. In germline, CDR1 is SGHRS, CDR2 YFSETQ. CDR3 length: 12 residues. The V end lost 3 bases, the J end lost 3 bases, and 7 bases lay between the germline ends. The CDR3 loop is CASSYGDYEQYF. In DNA form, the CDR3 reads TGCGCCAGCAGCTACGGTGACTACGAGCAGTACTTC.

V is TRBV6-5 and J is TRBJ2-1, with a weak D call TRBD2 (6 bases). Deletions cut 8 bases from V and 3 bases from J, with 8 bases between. The CDR3 contains 12 residues. The V gene's germline CDR1 is MNHEY and CDR2 SVGAGI. This CDR3 is CASREYYNEQFF. The CDR3 bases are TGTGCCAGCCGGGAGTACTACAATGAGCAGTTCTTC.

The chain couples TRBV19 to TRBJ1-2; D is perhaps TRBD1 (6 bases). The CDR3 consists of 12 residues. CDR1 and CDR2 from the germline V gene are LNHDA and SQIVND (reference sequence). V was pared by 5 bases and J by 8 bases, with 12 bases between. CDR3 region: CASSAQGGGYTF. The CDR3 nucleotides read TGTGCCAGTAGTGCACAGGGTGGAGGCTACACCTTC.

The chain recombines TRBV4-3 with TRBJ2-7, with D maybe TRBD1 (5 bases). The CDR3 loop spans 14 amino acids. Looked up from germline, CDR1 is LGHNA and CDR2 is YSLEER. V lost 4 bases, J lost 2 bases, and 12 bases lay in between. Here the CDR3 reads CASSRNKDTYEQYF. In DNA, the CDR3 is TGCGCCAGCAGCCGGAACAAGGACACCTACGAGCAGTACTTC.

This clone was recorded a few times. The V call is TRBV12-2, the J call TRBJ1-5; TRBD1 is the table's D call, not checked against the DNA. TRBV12-2 is recorded as a pseudogene. This CDR3 region has 16 residues. CDR3 protein: CASRLDATGERQPQHF. CDR3 in DNA: TGTGCAAGTCGCTTAGATGCGACAGGGGAACGTCAGCCCCAGCATTTT.

The rearrangement joins TRBV7-2 to TRBJ2-3; 12 nucleotides match TRBD2. The V gene end was trimmed by 5 bases and the J gene end by 1 base; junction bases not matched to a gene: 10. Germline CDR1 and CDR2: SGHTA and FQGNSA. The CDR3 runs to 18 residues. Here the CDR3 reads CASSRRGLAGSGTDTQYF. In nucleotides, the CDR3 is TGTGCCAGCAGCCGCAGGGGACTAGCGGGTTCAGGCACAGATACGCAGTATTTT.

CDR3 in amino acids: CASRVEGDQPQHF. The CDR3 DNA reads as TGTGCCAGCAGAGTGGAGGGAGATCAGCCCCAGCATTTT. This sequence joins TRBV28 and TRBJ1-5, with no clear D. Germline-derived CDR1 and CDR2 are MDHEN and SYDVKM. CDR3 length: 13 residues. Trimming removed 6 bases from V and 5 bases from J, with 11 bases in between.

The chain recombines TRBV5-6 with TRBJ2-7; 8 nucleotides match TRBD2. CDR3 size: 17 residues. V lost 3 bases and J lost 2; bases outside the gene matches: 13. Germline assignment: CDR1 SGHDT and CDR2 YYEEEE. This chain's CDR3 is CASSSLPLLRGAYEQYF. CDR3 DNA sequence: TGTGCCAGCAGCTCGCTGCCGCTTCTGCGGGGGGCCTACGAGCAGTACTTC. The whole variable domain, remainder taken from reference TRBV5-6 and TRBJ2-7, is DAGVTQSPTHLIKTRGQQVTLRCSPKSGHDTVSWYQQALGQGPQFIFQYYEEEERQRGNFPDRFSGHQFPNYSSELNVNALLLGDSALYLCASSSLPLLRGAYEQYFGPGTRLTVT.

The chain has TRBV14 and TRBJ2-7; D is undetermined. The CDR3 sequence is 13 residues long. The germline V gene has CDR1 SGHDN and CDR2 FVKESK. The V gene lost 3 bases and the J gene lost 2 bases, with 8 bases spanning the gap. The CDR3 protein is CASSQGRTYEQYF. The DNA of the CDR3 is TGTGCCAGCAGCCAGGGCAGAACCTACGAGCAGTACTTC. Full variable domain (remainder filled in from reference TRBV14 and TRBJ2-7): EAGVTQFPSHSVIEKGQTVTLRCDPISGHDNLYWYRRVMGKEIKFLLHFVKESKQDESGMPNNRFLAERTGGTYSTLKVQPAELEDSGVYFCASSQGRTYEQYFGPGTRLTVT.

This clone was seen only a few times. The chain has TRBV30 and TRBJ2-3, with 10 bases aligning to TRBD2. The ends lost 0 bases at V and 3 bases at J; junction bases unmatched: 3. Germline V lookup: CDR1 GTSNPN, CDR2 SVGIG (reference sequence). The CDR3 contains 15 residues. CDR3 nucleotide sequence: TGTGCCTGGAGTGTCGGACTAGCGGCGACAGATACGCAGTATTTT. Its translation is CAWSVGLAATDTQYF.

This clone was detected only a few times. The V call is TRBV25-1, the J call TRBJ2-2; 7 bases align to TRBD2. The J segment lost 5 bases and the V segment lost 6 bases, leaving 9 bases of the junction unmatched. Germline CDR1 and CDR2: MGHDK and SYGVNS. This CDR3 is 15 amino acids long. The CDR3 loop is CASRGIRGETGELFF. CDR3 bases: TGTGCCAGCAGGGGCATCCGGGGGGAAACCGGGGAGCTGTTTTTT.

The V gene is TRBV5-5, the J gene TRBJ2-2; 8 nucleotides match TRBD1. The CDR3 has 15 residues. The trim removed 4 bases at V and 7 bases at J, leaving 9 bases unmatched. Germline lookup yields CDR1 SGHKS and CDR2 YYEKEE (reference sequence). CDR3 bases: TGTGCCAGCAGCGCCCTCGCAGGGGGCGGCGGGGAGCTGTTTTTT. Translated, it gives CASSALAGGGGELFF.

The chain employs TRBV6-2 or TRBV6-3 and TRBJ1-1, with TRBD1 identical over 7 bases. CDR1 and CDR2 (germline): MNHEY, SVGEGT. The V gene end was trimmed by 2 bases and the J gene end by 4 bases; junction bases not matched to a gene: 4. The CDR3 is made up of 14 amino acids. CDR3 amino acids: CASSYEAGGTEAFF. In nucleotides, the CDR3 is TGTGCCAGCAGTTACGAGGCAGGGGGCACTGAAGCTTTCTTT.

The rearrangement joins TRBV29-1 to TRBJ2-1; D unclear. The V and J ends lost 6 bases and 0 bases respectively, with 9 bases between them. Germline V lookup: CDR1 SQVTM, CDR2 ANQGSEA. This CDR3 has 13 residues. Written as DNA, the CDR3 is TGCAGCGTCCGACCTAGCTCCTACAATGAGCAGTTCTTC. It is translated as CSVRPSSYNEQFF.

The chain links TRBV4-1 to TRBJ1-2; possibly TRBD1 for D (5 bases). The CDR3 is 17 amino acids. V was pared by 0 bases and J by 6 bases, with 20 bases between. CDR1 MGHRA and CDR2 YSYEKL come from the germline V gene. The CDR3: CASSQETRTGGWNGYTF. CDR3 DNA sequence: TGCGCCAGCAGCCAAGAAACCCGTACAGGTGGATGGAATGGCTACACCTTC.

This clone was detected once. The rearrangement uses TRBV19 and TRBJ1-1; no clear D gene. The ends were cut back, 4 bases at V and 1 base at J, with 7 bases in the middle. The germline gives CDR1 LNHDA, CDR2 SQIVND (reference sequence). CDR3 length: 13 amino acids. Written as DNA, the CDR3 is TGTGCCAGTAGTACCATGGCGAACACTGAAGCTTTCTTT. Residues: CASSTMANTEAFF.

J is TRBJ1-2 and V is TRBV19; D uncertain. The V gene's germline CDR1 is LNHDA and CDR2 SQIVND (reference sequence). This CDR3 is 14 amino acids long. Trimming took off 6 bases at V and 7 bases at J, with 18 bases between the two ends. The DNA of the CDR3 is TGTGCCAGTAGCGCTTCGGGGTTTTCGAGTGGCTACACCTTC. It specifies CASSASGFSSGYTF.

The chain combines TRBV29-1 with TRBJ1-2; 9 nucleotides line up with TRBD1. V trimming: 0 bases; J trimming: 7 bases; junction bases outside the gene matches: 9. In germline, CDR1 is SQVTM, CDR2 ANQGSEA. This CDR3 contains 15 residues. CDR3 sequence reads: CSVEDWTGARGGYTF. The DNA of the CDR3 is TGCAGCGTTGAAGATTGGACAGGGGCTCGGGGTGGCTACACCTTC. The full variable domain, completed using reference TRBV29-1 and TRBJ1-2, is SAVISQKPSRDICQRGTSLTIQCQVDSQVTMMFWYRQQPGQSLTLIATANQGSEATYESGFVIDKFPISRPNLTFSTLTVSNMSPEDSSIYLCSVEDWTGARGGYTFGSGTRLTVV.